This T cell receptor beta chain emerged from a study of blood T cells in healthy people across ages. Findings of the study overall: Higher diversity, along with more naive CD4+ cells, distinguished long-lived donors from aged donors.

The authors ran a second PCR of 7 to 11 cycles using a sample-barcoded 5' primer and a J-beta primer mix. Each CDR3 protein gets one entry after TCRdb re-called the 5' RACE reads with MiXCR. The sample shows approximately 690,000 distinct CDR3 sequences, approximately 40% of them seen only once. The donors, all healthy, were Caucasians living in Russia, aged 6 to 90. V lost 5 bases, J lost 3 bases, and 5 bases stayed unmatched. This CDR3 spans 16 amino acids. Comments on this clonotype: Its specificity is not known.

The sequenced sample consisted of blood. The chain links TRBV12-3 or TRBV12-4 to TRBJ2-7, with 15 nucleotides matching TRBD2. The TCR was taken from a man aged 80 or over in good health. The CDR3 sequence: CASSPTGLAGGYEQYF. Written as DNA, the CDR3 is TGTGCCAGCAGTCCGACGGGACTAGCGGGGGGCTACGAGCAGTACTTC.